This TCR beta chain was observed in a study of Graves' ophthalmopathy and Graves' hyperthyroidism. CDR3 regions of TCR beta were amplified from RNA transcripts. The workflow started with a first-round RT-PCR run with HTBI primers and then moved on to a second-round multiplex PCR. TCRdb analysed the multiplex PCR reads with MiXCR anew, one entry per CDR3 protein. The top ten hold roughly 45% of the sample, which has about 220,000 distinct CDR3 sequences, 20% to 25% seen once. This clonotype came up many times. Germline CDR1 is GTSNPN and CDR2 is SVGIG (reference sequence). The V end lost 4 bases, the J end lost 4 bases, and 14 bases lay between the germline ends. The CDR3 consists of 13 residues.

Sequenced input: peripheral blood. The source is a woman aged 45-60 years with Graves' ophthalmopathy. This sequence joins TRBV30 and TRBJ2-7; D perhaps matches TRBD1 (6 bases). CDR3 sequence (DNA): TGTGCCTGGAAAATCACAGGGCGGTACGAGCAGTACTTC. Translating it yields CAWKITGRYEQYF.